This entry is about one TCR beta chain. The antigen remains unidentified. These data belong to a study of liver allograft versus peripheral blood T cells. Study-level background: Hepatic allograft T cell receptor repertoires were evaluated relative to those present in recipients' peripheral blood.

TCRdb ran MiXCR on the reads and lists one entry per CDR3 protein. Of about 7,900 distinct CDR3 sequences in the sample, 15% to 20% were seen once. Study-wide results and limits: Reportedly, the T cell receptor repertoires inside liver allografts were not the same as those in peripheral blood.

Germline V lookup: CDR1 SGHDN, CDR2 FVKESK. V was clipped by 4 bases and J by 10 bases; unmatched bases: 5. The length of the CDR3 is 15 residues. The chain uses TRBV14 and TRBJ2-1, with 15 bases aligning to TRBD2. This TCR was recovered from a human patient who had a liver transplant. The graft donor may have given rise to some T cells. The CDR3 loop is CASSPGLAGGREQFF. Here the CDR3 DNA reads TGTGCCAGCAGCCCCGGACTAGCGGGGGGGCGGGAGCAGTTCTTC.